Each of the 30 T cell receptor beta chains below was sequenced from the same sample in a study of tumour-infiltrating T cells in Burkitt lymphoma. Produced via immunoSEQ multiplex PCR; TCRdb's table is partial and in-frame only. Of about 14,000 clones detected, roughly 80% appear once; the ten largest clones hold around 7.2%. The source material was tumor tissue. The origin of the receptors is a human donor with diffuse large B-cell lymphoma.

This chain uses TRBV7-8 with TRBJ2-3, with TRBD2 matching over 10 bases. V shed 6 bases and J 10 bases; nucleotides not matched to a gene: 10. Germline V gene sequence: CDR1 SGHVS, CDR2 FQNEAQ. The CDR3 consists of 14 residues. DNA for the CDR3: TGTGCCAGCAGTCTAGCGGGAGCTCAACCATCGCAGTATTTT. Translated: CASSLAGAQPSQYF.

This clone occurred a few times. The chain carries TRBV9 and TRBJ2-3; D remains unclear. Germline loops: CDR1 SGDLS, CDR2 YYNGEE. The length of the CDR3 is 13 residues. Between the trimmed V and J ends, which lost 3 bases and 1 base, there was a span of 6 bases. CDR3 DNA sequence: TGTGCCAGCAGCGCTGCCGGCACAGATACGCAGTATTTT. It is translated as CASSAAGTDTQYF.

The V and J genes are TRBV2 and TRBJ1-4; the D is unclear. This CDR3 has 12 residues. With 10 bases removed from V and 0 bases from J, the gap between germline ends came to 6 bases. Per the germline V gene, CDR1 is SNHLY and CDR2 is FYNNEI. In DNA, the CDR3 is TGTGCCATAACAGCAACTAATGAAAAACTGTTTTTT. Translating gives CAITATNEKLFF.

The chain recombines TRBV4-1 with TRBJ2-1; the D is unclear. CDR3 length: 15 residues. Between the trimmed V and J ends, which lost 2 bases and 0 bases, there was a span of 8 bases. Germline V gene sequence: CDR1 MGHRA, CDR2 YSYEKL. The CDR3 nucleotides read TGCGCCAGCAGCCAAAGCGAAAGCTCCTACAATGAGCAGTTCTTC. It specifies CASSQSESSYNEQFF.

The genes are TRBV27 and TRBJ1-2, with unresolved D. Trimming cost V 5 bases and J 5 bases, with 15 bases left between them. CDR1 is MNHEY, CDR2 SMNVEV, per germline (reference sequence). The CDR3 extends over 14 amino acids. This CDR3 is CASSETGHRYGYTF. The CDR3 DNA sequence: TGTGCCAGCAGTGAGACTGGGCATCGGTATGGCTACACCTTC.

V is TRBV9 and J is TRBJ1-2, with 9 positions matching TRBD1. There are 18 residues in the CDR3. CDR1 is SGDLS and CDR2 is YYNGEE in the germline V gene. The V segment lost 4 bases and the J segment 7 bases; nucleotides outside the gene matches: 20. CDR3 region: CASSHHNRGRCGHCGYTF. In nucleotides, the CDR3 is TGTGCCAGCAGCCACCATAACAGGGGGCGTTGTGGTCACTGTGGCTACACCTTC.

This rearrangement joins TRBV5-1 to TRBJ2-3, with 7 bases fitting TRBD1. The V gene end was trimmed by 4 bases and the J gene end by 2 bases; junction bases not matched to a gene: 10. Germline assignment: CDR1 SGHRS and CDR2 YFSETQ. The CDR3 is made up of 16 amino acids. The CDR3 is CASSPEGQRFTDTQYF. The CDR3 region has the DNA TGCGCCAGCAGCCCTGAGGGACAGAGATTCACAGATACGCAGTATTTT.

There are a few counts of this clone. The chain joins TRBV27 to TRBJ2-2, with D possibly being TRBD1 or TRBD2 (5 bases each). V was trimmed by 2 bases and J by 6 bases, leaving 7 bases between them. The length of the CDR3 is 13 residues. CDR1 and CDR2 (germline): MNHEY, SMNVEV (reference sequence). This chain's CDR3 is CASSLMGAGELFF. CDR3 DNA: TGTGCCAGCAGTTTAATGGGGGCCGGGGAGCTGTTTTTT.

The chain has TRBV29-1 and TRBJ2-3; D is ambiguous. Per the germline V gene, CDR1 is SQVTM and CDR2 is ANQGSEA. Trimming removed 7 bases from V and 0 bases from J, with 11 bases in between. The CDR3 covers 13 residues. The CDR3 reads CSAEVPSTDTQYF. In DNA, the CDR3 is TGCAGCGCAGAGGTTCCTAGCACAGATACGCAGTATTTT.

In this sample, this clone is medium-sized. V and J are TRBV27 and TRBJ2-1; 11 bases fit TRBD2. In germline, CDR1 is MNHEY, CDR2 SMNVEV (reference sequence). The ends lost 5 bases at V and 6 bases at J; junction bases unmatched: 6. CDR3 length: 15 residues. CDR3 residues: CASSIAGGGSNEQFF. Here the CDR3 DNA reads TGTGCCAGCAGTATAGCGGGAGGGGGGTCCAATGAGCAGTTCTTC.

The chain couples TRBV2 to TRBJ2-3, with D possibly TRBD2 on 5 matching bases. Germline V CDR1 and CDR2: SNHLY, FYNNEI. The CDR3 length is 17 residues. Trimming cost V 1 base and J 2 bases, with 16 bases left between them. The CDR3 DNA sequence: TGTGCCAGCAGTGAAGGGCTAGCTAATATATACACAGATACGCAGTATTTT. As protein: CASSEGLANIYTDTQYF.

This rearrangement joins TRBV5-1 to TRBJ2-5; 7 bases are shared with TRBD2. The CDR3 has 15 amino acids. Germline V gene data show CDR1 as SGHRS and CDR2 as YFSETQ. The V and J ends lost 0 bases and 5 bases, in that order; junction bases with no gene match: 7. Here the CDR3 reads CASSLAWGGDETQYF. DNA of the CDR3: TGCGCCAGCAGCTTGGCCTGGGGGGGAGATGAGACCCAGTACTTC. The full variable domain, completed using reference TRBV5-1 and TRBJ2-5, is KAGVTQTPRYLIKTRGQQVTLSCSPISGHRSVSWYQQTPGQGLQFLFEYFSETQRNKGNFPGRFSGRQFSNSRSEMNVSTLELGDSALYLCASSLAWGGDETQYFGPGTRLLVL.

V is TRBV5-5 and J is TRBJ2-7; 7 bases agree with TRBD1. V dropped 2 bases and J dropped 2; count of bases not matched to a gene: 10. This CDR3 has 16 residues. CDR1 SGHKS and CDR2 YYEKEE come from the germline V gene (reference sequence). This CDR3 reads CASSFWAGDRAYEQYF. CDR3 nucleotides: TGTGCCAGCAGCTTTTGGGCTGGGGACAGAGCCTACGAGCAGTACTTC.

The chain uses TRBV23-1 and TRBJ2-7, with D maybe TRBD1 (5 bases). TRBV23-1 is assigned to the ORF class and has an uncertain function. Trimming shortened V by 2 bases and J by 1 base, and 24 bases separated the two germline ends. The CDR3 spans 19 residues. The CDR3 is CASSQTLGQGVDESYEQYF. DNA for the CDR3: TGCGCCAGCAGTCAAACGCTCGGGCAGGGTGTGGACGAGTCCTACGAGCAGTACTTC.

Only a few counts were recorded for this clone. The chain is built from TRBV9 and TRBJ1-1; TRBD1 agrees at 9 bases. The CDR3 totals 17 residues. Germline CDR1 reads SGDLS; CDR2 reads YYNGEE. The J segment lost 7 bases and the V segment lost 3 bases, leaving 16 bases of the junction unmatched. The CDR3 reads CASSAPNRGQGDNEAFF. CDR3 bases: TGTGCCAGCAGCGCACCGAACAGGGGGCAAGGTGATAATGAAGCTTTCTTT.

In its sample, this clone was seen a few times. The DNA for the CDR3 is TGTGCCAGCAGCCAAGGGGCGACTACCGTCTATGGCTACACCTTC. This encodes CASSQGATTVYGYTF. The J gene is TRBJ1-2, the V gene TRBV14; D ambiguous. Trimming shortened V by 1 base and J by 4 bases, and 13 bases separated the two germline ends. The CDR3 has 15 residues. CDR1 and CDR2 (germline): SGHDN, FVKESK.

Only one count was recorded for this clone. The genes are TRBV11-2 and TRBJ2-1; D not certain. Trimming stripped 3 bases from V and 9 bases from J, with 6 bases between. CDR1 is SGHAT and CDR2 is FQNNGV in the germline V gene. CDR3 length equals 11 residues. The CDR3 nucleotides are TGTGCCAGCAGCTTTAGTTTTGAGCAGTTCTTC. It yields the protein CASSFSFEQFF.

The rearrangement links TRBV9 to TRBJ2-7, with D possibly being TRBD2 (6 bases). The CDR3 is made up of 14 amino acids. V dropped 0 bases and J dropped 7 bases, with 14 bases sitting between them. Germline CDR1 reads SGDLS; CDR2 reads YYNGEE. Here the CDR3 reads CASSVVSGVGEQYF. DNA for the CDR3: TGTGCCAGCAGCGTAGTCTCGGGAGTCGGGGAGCAGTACTTC.

For this clone: A read error may produce the germline difference seen at one junction end. The V gene is TRBV2, the J gene TRBJ2-1; possible D gene TRBD2, 6 bases. CDR3 length: 14 residues. From germline, CDR1 is SNHLY and CDR2 FYNNEI. Written as DNA, the CDR3 is TGTGCCAGCAGCCCGGGACTGCCCCCCAATCAGCAGTTCTTC. This codes for CASSPGLPPNQQFF.

This chain connects TRBV30 to TRBJ2-1, with a possible D match to TRBD1 (5 bases). CDR3 length: 11 residues. CDR1 is GTSNPN, CDR2 SVGIG, per germline (reference sequence). The ends were cut back, 3 bases at V and 10 bases at J, with 10 bases in the middle. In DNA form, the CDR3 reads TGTGCCTGGAGCGTGGGGCGGGAGCAGTTCTTC. Translated, it gives CAWSVGREQFF.

The genes are TRBV27 and TRBJ2-7, with a tentative D call TRBD2 (5 bases). This CDR3 comprises 14 residues. CDR1 and CDR2 from the germline V gene are MNHEY and SMNVEV (reference sequence). Between the trimmed V and J ends, which lost 2 bases and 3 bases, there was a span of 11 bases. The CDR3 loop reads CASSLRELDYEQYF. As DNA, the CDR3 is TGTGCCAGCAGTTTACGGGAACTCGACTACGAGCAGTACTTC.

This clone was counted between two and nine times. The V call is TRBV9, the J call TRBJ1-5; D is possibly TRBD1 (6 bases). The CDR3 runs 15 residues. Trimming took off 0 bases at V and 7 bases at J, with 14 bases between the two ends. CDR1 is SGDLS and CDR2 is YYNGEE in the germline V gene. This CDR3 is CASSVEGGAGQPQHF. The DNA for the CDR3 is TGTGCCAGCAGCGTAGAGGGGGGCGCGGGACAGCCCCAGCATTTT.

This chain links TRBV7-2 with TRBJ1-1; D not resolved. This CDR3 region has 14 residues. Germline V gene lookup returns CDR1 SGHTA and CDR2 FQGNSA. The V end was cut by 3 bases, the J end by 7 bases, with 15 bases between. CDR3 nucleotide sequence: TGTGCCAGCAGCTTTCGCGGGCAGGTACGTGAAGCTTTCTTT. Translation: CASSFRGQVREAFF.

The gene calls are TRBV6-5 and TRBJ2-2; D possibly uses TRBD1 or TRBD2 (5 bases each). Germline assignment: CDR1 MNHEY and CDR2 SVGAGI. The CDR3 runs 14 residues. Trimming took 3 bases from V and 5 from J, leaving 10 bases between them. The CDR3 loop reads CASSYGGATGELFF. CDR3 nucleotide sequence: TGTGCCAGCAGTTATGGGGGAGCGACCGGGGAGCTGTTTTTT.

This clone has more than one count but fewer than ten. V and J are TRBV5-1 and TRBJ2-7; D tentatively fits TRBD1 or TRBD2 (5 bases each). Germline V gene sequence: CDR1 SGHRS, CDR2 YFSETQ. There are 17 residues in the CDR3. V dropped 2 bases and J dropped 1 base, with 19 bases sitting between them. The CDR3 nucleotides are TGCGCCAGCAGCTTATCGACAGACCCGGGGCCTTCCTACGAGCAGTACTTC. This gives the protein CASSLSTDPGPSYEQYF.

V gene TRBV15 combines with J gene TRBJ1-4; D perhaps matches TRBD1 (6 bases). Germline CDR1 reads LNHNV; CDR2 reads YYDKDF (reference sequence). The CDR3 contains 16 residues. V lost 5 bases and J 8 bases, leaving 21 bases between the germline ends. The CDR3 DNA is TGTGCCACCAGCGGGGCCCGAGGGCAGGGGTTAGAAAAACTGTTTTTT. Protein sequence: CATSGARGQGLEKLFF.

The chain employs TRBV9 and TRBJ1-2, with D unclear. The CDR3 length is 12 residues. CDR1 and CDR2 from the germline V gene are SGDLS and YYNGEE. Between the trimmed V and J ends, which lost 4 bases and 4 bases, there was a span of 8 bases. The CDR3 nucleotides are TGTGCCAGCAGCCCGGACGGCTATGGCTACACCTTC. This sequence encodes CASSPDGYGYTF.

The V call is TRBV13, the J call TRBJ2-3; D not certain. Germline CDR1 and CDR2: PRHDT and FYEKMQ (reference sequence). The CDR3 spans 14 residues. V was pared by 1 base and J by 6 bases, with 11 bases between. CDR3 DNA: TGTGCCAGCAGCTTAGCGGAGCTGGCGGATACGCAGTATTTT. It yields the protein CASSLAELADTQYF.

The chain recombines TRBV11-2 with TRBJ2-1; D is uncertain. The CDR3 spans 13 residues. Germline V gene data show CDR1 as SGHAT and CDR2 as FQNNGV. Deletions cut 2 bases from V and 9 bases from J, with 11 bases between. The CDR3: CASSLTWEGEQFF. As DNA, the CDR3 is TGTGCCAGCAGCTTAACTTGGGAAGGTGAGCAGTTCTTC.

This clone was detected only once. The chain is built from TRBV16 and TRBJ2-5; D is perhaps TRBD2 (5 bases). This CDR3 is built from 15 residues. CDR1 is KGHSY and CDR2 is FQNENV in the germline V gene. Trimming removed 2 bases from V and 2 bases from J, with 12 bases in between. CDR3 coding DNA: TGTGCCAGCAGCCAAAGGGTCGGGGTTCAAGAGACCCAGTACTTC. Encoded protein: CASSQRVGVQETQYF.